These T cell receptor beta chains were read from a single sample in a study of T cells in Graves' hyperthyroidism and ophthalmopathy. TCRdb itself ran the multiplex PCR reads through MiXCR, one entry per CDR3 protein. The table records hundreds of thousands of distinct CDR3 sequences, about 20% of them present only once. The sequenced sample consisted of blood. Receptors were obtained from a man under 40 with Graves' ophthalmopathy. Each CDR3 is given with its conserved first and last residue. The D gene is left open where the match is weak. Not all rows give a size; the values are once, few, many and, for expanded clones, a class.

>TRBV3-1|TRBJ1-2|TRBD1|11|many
TGTGCCGCTGGACAGGGGTATGGCTACACCTTC
CAAGQGYGYTF
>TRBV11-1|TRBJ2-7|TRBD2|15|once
TGTGCCAGCAGCCAACTAGCGGGAGGGCCCAGCGAGCAGTACTTC
CASSQLAGGPSEQYF
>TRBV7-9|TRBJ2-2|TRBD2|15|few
TGTGCCAGCAGCTCTGCGACTAGCGACGCCGGGGAGCTGTTTTTT
CASSSATSDAGELFF
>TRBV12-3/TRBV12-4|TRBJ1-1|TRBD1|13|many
TGTGCCAGCAGTCGGGACAGTTACACTGAAGCTTTCTTT
CASSRDSYTEAFF
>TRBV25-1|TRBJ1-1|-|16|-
TGTGCCAGCAGTGATTCCCAAAGGGGCGGATACACTGAAGCTTTCTTT
CASSDSQRGGYTEAFF
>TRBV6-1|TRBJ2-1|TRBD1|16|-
TGTGCCAGCAGTGTCCAGGGTAGGGGGCGCGACAATGAGCAGTTCTTC
CASSVQGRGRDNEQFF
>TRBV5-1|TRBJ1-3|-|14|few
TGCGCCAGCAGCTTGGGAAGCGGGGGAAACACCATATATTTT
CASSLGSGGNTIYF
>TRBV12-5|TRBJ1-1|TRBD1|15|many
TGTGCTAGTGCCCCAGGGACAGGGATGAACACTGAAGCTTTCTTT
CASAPGTGMNTEAFF
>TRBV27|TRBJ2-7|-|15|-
TGTGCCAGCAGTTCGGGGACTTCCCGCTCCTACGAGCAGTACTTC
CASSSGTSRSYEQYF
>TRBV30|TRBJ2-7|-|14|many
TGTGCCTGGAGTGAGGACAGAGTAACCTACGAGCAGTACTTC
CAWSEDRVTYEQYF
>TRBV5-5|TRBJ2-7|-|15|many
TGTGCCAGCAGCTTGTCATTGGTTTGGGCCTACGAGCAGTACTTC
CASSLSLVWAYEQYF
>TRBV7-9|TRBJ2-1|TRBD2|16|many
TGTGCCAGCAGCTGGGTTCCGGGACTAGAGCCCAATGAGCAGTTCTTC
CASSWVPGLEPNEQFF
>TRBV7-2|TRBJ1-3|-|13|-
TGTGCCAGCAGCTTAGGTGACGGAAACACCATATATTTT
CASSLGDGNTIYF
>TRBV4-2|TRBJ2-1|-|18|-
TGTGCCAGCAGCCAAGATTTCGCGGTCGCTGGGGGGAGTAATGAGCAGTTCTTC
CASSQDFAVAGGSNEQFF
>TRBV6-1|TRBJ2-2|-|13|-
TGTGCCAGCAGCTGGGGGGACAACACAGAGCTGTTTTTT
CASSWGDNTELFF
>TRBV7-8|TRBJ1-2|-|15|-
TGTGCCAGCAGCTTAGTAGAGGGATTGGACTATGGCTACACCTTC
CASSLVEGLDYGYTF
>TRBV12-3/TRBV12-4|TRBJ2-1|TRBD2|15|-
TGTGCCAGCAGTTTGTTCGGGACTAGCGGCAATGAGCAGTTCTTC
CASSLFGTSGNEQFF
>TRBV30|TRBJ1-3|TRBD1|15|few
TGTGCCTGGACAAGACAGGGGAACTCTGGAAACACCATATATTTT
CAWTRQGNSGNTIYF
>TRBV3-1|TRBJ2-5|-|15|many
TGTGCCAGCAGCCAAAGGAGGAGGGAGGCAGAGACCCAGTACTTC
CASSQRRREAETQYF
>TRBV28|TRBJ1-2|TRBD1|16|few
TGTGCCAGCAGTATACCGGACAGGGGGTCCCTCTATGGCTACACCTTC
CASSIPDRGSLYGYTF
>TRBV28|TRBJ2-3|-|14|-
TGTGCCAGCAGTTTATTTCCAAACACAGATACGCAGTATTTT
CASSLFPNTDTQYF
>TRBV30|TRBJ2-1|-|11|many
TGTGCCTGGAGTGGGGGGGTAGCACAGTTCTTC
CAWSGGVAQFF
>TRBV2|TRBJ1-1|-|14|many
TGTGCCAGCAGGCGGGGGGGTGAGAACACTGAAGCTTTCTTT
CASRRGGENTEAFF
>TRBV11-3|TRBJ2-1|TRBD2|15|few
TGTGCCAGCAGCTTAAGCGGGAGTATCTACAATGAGCAGTTCTTC
CASSLSGSIYNEQFF
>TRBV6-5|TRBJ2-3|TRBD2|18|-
TGTGCCAGCAGTTACTTGGGGACTAGCGGGAGGGCCCGGGGCACGCAGTATTTT
CASSYLGTSGRARGTQYF
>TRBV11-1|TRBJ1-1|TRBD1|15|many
TGTGCCAGCAGCTCCTTACAGGGGGCGAGGACTGAAGCTTTCTTT
CASSSLQGARTEAFF
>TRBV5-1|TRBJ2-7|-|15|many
TGCGCCAGCAGCTTGGTGGCGGTGGGGGGTGGCGAGCAGTACTTC
CASSLVAVGGGEQYF
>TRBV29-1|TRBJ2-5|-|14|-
TGCAGCGTTGTGCAGGAGGGGTCGCAAGAGACCCAGTACTTC
CSVVQEGSQETQYF
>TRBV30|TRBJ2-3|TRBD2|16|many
TGTGCCTCAGATATTAGCGGGAGCGGGAGCACAGATACGCAGTATTTT
CASDISGSGSTDTQYF
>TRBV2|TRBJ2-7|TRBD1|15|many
TGTGCCAGCAGACCAGGGGGCGGACGAACCTACGAGCAGTACTTC
CASRPGGGRTYEQYF
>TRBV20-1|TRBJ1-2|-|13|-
TGCAGTGCGGAGTTGCAGGTGGGCTATGGCTACACCTTC
CSAELQVGYGYTF
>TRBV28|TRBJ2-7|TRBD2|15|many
TGTGCCAGCAGACTAGCGGGAGTTTACACCTACGAGCAGTACTTC
CASRLAGVYTYEQYF
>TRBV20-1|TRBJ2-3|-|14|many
TGCAGTGCTAGATTTGGGGGGAGCACAGATACGCAGTATTTT
CSARFGGSTDTQYF
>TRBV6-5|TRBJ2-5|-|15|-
TGTGCCAGCAGTTACTCCACTGGGAACCAAGGGACCCAGTACTTC
CASSYSTGNQGTQYF
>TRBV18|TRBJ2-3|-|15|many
TGTGCCAGCTCACCATATGGCGGTACCACAGATACGCAGTATTTT
CASSPYGGTTDTQYF
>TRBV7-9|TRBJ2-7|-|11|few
TGTGCCAGCAGTATAAACGACGAGCAGTACTTC
CASSINDEQYF
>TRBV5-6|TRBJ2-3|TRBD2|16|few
TGTGCCAGCAGCTTGGGACTAGCGGGAGGGGTAGATACGCAGTATTTT
CASSLGLAGGVDTQYF
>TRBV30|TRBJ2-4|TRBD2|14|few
TGTGCCTGGGGTAGCGGGAGAGGGGTAAACATTCAGTACTTC
CAWGSGRGVNIQYF
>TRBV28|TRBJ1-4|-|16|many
TGTGCCAGCAGTTTAGAAACACGGGGCGATAATGAAAAACTGTTTTTT
CASSLETRGDNEKLFF